This TCR beta chain was found in a study of blood T cell repertoires in COVID-19. With 8 bases removed from V and 4 bases from J, the gap between germline ends came to 17 bases. CDR1 and CDR2 from the germline V gene are LNHDA and SQIVND (reference sequence). The CDR3 sequence is 14 residues long. Sequencing was performed with immunoSEQ multiplex PCR; in TCRdb, only in-frame clones are kept and a portion is missing. The sample lists approximately 220,000 clones, approximately 80% seen once, with approximately 4.5% in the top ten. The rearrangement joins TRBV19 to TRBJ1-1; weak D call: TRBD1 (5 bases). Material for sequencing was peripheral blood. This clonotype originated in an older woman with acute or convalescent COVID-19. As DNA, the CDR3 is TGTGCCAGTTCCGTCCCCGGGGGGGTCACTGAAGCTTTCTTT. Translation: CASSVPGGVTEAFF.